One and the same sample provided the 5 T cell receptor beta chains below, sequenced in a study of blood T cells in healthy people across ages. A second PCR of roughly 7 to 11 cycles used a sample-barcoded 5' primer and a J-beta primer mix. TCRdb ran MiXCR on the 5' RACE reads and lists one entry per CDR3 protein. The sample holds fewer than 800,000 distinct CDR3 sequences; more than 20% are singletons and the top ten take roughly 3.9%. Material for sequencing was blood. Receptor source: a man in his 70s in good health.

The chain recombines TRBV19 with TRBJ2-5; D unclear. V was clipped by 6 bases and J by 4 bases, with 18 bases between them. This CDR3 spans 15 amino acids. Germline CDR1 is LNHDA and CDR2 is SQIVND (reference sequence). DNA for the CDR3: TGTGCCAGTAGCACCCTTTCGCAGGCCGGAGAGACCCAGTACTTC. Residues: CASSTLSQAGETQYF.

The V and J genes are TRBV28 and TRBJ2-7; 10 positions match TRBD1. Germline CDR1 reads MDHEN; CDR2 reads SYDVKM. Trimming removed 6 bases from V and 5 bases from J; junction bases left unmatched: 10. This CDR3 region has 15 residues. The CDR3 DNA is TGTGCCAGCAGATTTCCCGGGACAGGGGTGCACGAGCAGTACTTC. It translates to CASRFPGTGVHEQYF.

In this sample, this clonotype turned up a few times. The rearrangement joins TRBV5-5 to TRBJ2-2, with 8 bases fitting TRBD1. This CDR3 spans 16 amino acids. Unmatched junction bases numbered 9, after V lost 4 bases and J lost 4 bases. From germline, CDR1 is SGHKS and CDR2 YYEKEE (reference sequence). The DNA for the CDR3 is TGTGCCAGCAGCACGGTACGACAGGGGTCCACCGGGGAGCTGTTTTTT. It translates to CASSTVRQGSTGELFF.

The CDR3 DNA sequence: TGCAGTGCTGAGGGACTAGCGGGCCAAGAGACCCAGTACTTC. Its protein is CSAEGLAGQETQYF. The rearrangement joins TRBV20-1 to TRBJ2-5, with 12 nucleotides matching TRBD2. Trimming at V came to 5 bases and at J to 1 base, leaving 2 bases not matched to a gene. The germline V gene encodes CDR1 DFQATT and CDR2 SNEGSKA (reference sequence). CDR3 length equals 14 residues.

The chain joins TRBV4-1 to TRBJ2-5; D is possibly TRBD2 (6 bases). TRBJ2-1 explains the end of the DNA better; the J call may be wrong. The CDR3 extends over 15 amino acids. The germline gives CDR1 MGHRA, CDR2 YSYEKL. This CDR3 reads CASSQSSTRSNEQFF. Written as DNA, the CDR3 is TGCGCCAGCAGCCAATCCTCGACTAGAAGCAATGAGCAGTTCTTC.